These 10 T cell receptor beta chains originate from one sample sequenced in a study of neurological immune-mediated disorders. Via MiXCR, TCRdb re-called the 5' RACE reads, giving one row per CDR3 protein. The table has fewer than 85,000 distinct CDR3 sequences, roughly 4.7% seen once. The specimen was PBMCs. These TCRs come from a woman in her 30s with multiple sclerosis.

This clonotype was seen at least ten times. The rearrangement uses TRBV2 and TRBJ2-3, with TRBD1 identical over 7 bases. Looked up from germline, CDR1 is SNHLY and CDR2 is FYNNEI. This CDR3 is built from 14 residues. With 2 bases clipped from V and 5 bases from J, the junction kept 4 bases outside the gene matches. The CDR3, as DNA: TGTGCCAGCAGTGAAATTCCAGGGGGAGATACGCAGTATTTT. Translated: CASSEIPGGDTQYF.

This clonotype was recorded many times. CDR3 bases: TGTGCCAGCAGTTTCCCCGCTTCCACTAGCACAGATACGCAGTATTTT. It translates to CASSFPASTSTDTQYF. The gene calls are TRBV28 and TRBJ2-3; D is ambiguous. Trimming took off 3 bases at V and 0 bases at J, with 13 bases between the two ends. This CDR3 comprises 16 residues. Germline lookup yields CDR1 MDHEN and CDR2 SYDVKM. Variable domain in full (rest from reference TRBV28 and TRBJ2-3): DVKVTQSSRYLVKRTGEKVFLECVQDMDHENMFWYRQDPGLGLRLIYFSYDVKMKEKGDIPEGYSVSREKKERFSLILESASTNQTSMYLCASSFPASTSTDTQYFGPGTRLTVL.

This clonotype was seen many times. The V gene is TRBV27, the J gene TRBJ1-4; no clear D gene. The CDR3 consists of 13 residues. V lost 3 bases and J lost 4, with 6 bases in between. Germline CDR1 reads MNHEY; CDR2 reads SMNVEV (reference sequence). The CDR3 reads CASSFLINEKLFF. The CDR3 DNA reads TGTGCCAGCAGTTTCCTCATTAATGAAAAACTGTTTTTT.

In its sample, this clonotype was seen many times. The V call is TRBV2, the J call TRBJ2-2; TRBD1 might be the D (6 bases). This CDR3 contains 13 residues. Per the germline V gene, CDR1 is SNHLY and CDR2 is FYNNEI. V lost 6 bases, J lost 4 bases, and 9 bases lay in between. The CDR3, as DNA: TGTGCCAGCAGAGGGACAAGCACCGGGGAGCTGTTTTTT. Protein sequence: CASRGTSTGELFF.

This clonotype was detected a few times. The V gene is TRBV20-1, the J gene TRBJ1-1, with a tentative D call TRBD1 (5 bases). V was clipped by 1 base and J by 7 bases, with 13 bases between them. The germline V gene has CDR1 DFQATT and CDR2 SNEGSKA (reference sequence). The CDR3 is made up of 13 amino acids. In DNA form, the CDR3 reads TGCAGTGCTAGAGCGGCCGGTAGGGGTGAAGCTTTCTTT. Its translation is CSARAAGRGEAFF.

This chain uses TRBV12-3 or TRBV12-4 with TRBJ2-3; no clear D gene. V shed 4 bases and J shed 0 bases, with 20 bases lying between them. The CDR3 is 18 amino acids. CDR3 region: CASSSQSFEPSSTDTQYF. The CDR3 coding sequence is TGTGCCAGCAGTTCACAGTCTTTTGAACCATCTAGCACAGATACGCAGTATTTT.

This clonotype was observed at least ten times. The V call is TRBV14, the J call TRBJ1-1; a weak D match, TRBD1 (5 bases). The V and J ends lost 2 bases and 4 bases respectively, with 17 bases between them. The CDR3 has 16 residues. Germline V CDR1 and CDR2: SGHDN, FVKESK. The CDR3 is CASSQFQQGWGTEAFF. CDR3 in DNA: TGTGCCAGCAGCCAATTTCAGCAGGGCTGGGGCACTGAAGCTTTCTTT.

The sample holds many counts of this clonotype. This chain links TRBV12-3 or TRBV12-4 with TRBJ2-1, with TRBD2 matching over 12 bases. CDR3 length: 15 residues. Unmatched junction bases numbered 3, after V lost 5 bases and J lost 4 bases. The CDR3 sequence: CASSIGTSGYNEQFF. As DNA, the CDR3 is TGTGCCAGCAGTATTGGGACTAGCGGGTACAATGAGCAGTTCTTC.

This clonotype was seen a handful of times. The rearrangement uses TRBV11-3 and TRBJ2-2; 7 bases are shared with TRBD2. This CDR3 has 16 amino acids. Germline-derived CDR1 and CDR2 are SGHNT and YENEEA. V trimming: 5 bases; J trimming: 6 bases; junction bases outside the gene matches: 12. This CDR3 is CASSPGGAVNSGELFF. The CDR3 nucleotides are TGTGCCAGCAGCCCGGGGGGAGCCGTAAACTCCGGGGAGCTGTTTTTT. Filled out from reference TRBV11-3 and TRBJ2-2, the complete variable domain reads EAGVVQSPRYKIIEKKQPVAFWCNPISGHNTLYWYLQNLGQGPELLIRYENEEAVDDSQLPKDRFSAERLKGVDSTLKIQPAELGDSAVYLCASSPGGAVNSGELFFGEGSRLTVL.

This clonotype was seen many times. Here the CDR3 DNA reads TGCAGTGCTCCTCGGGAGACAGTGAACACTGAAGCTTTCTTT. Translation: CSAPRETVNTEAFF. This chain links TRBV20-1 with TRBJ1-1, with a tentative D call TRBD1 (5 bases). Germline V lookup: CDR1 DFQATT, CDR2 SNEGSKA (reference sequence). V shed 5 bases and J shed 0 bases, with 13 bases lying between them. The CDR3 spans 14 residues.